This TCR beta chain was recorded in a study of cytomegalovirus exposure and HLA in healthy donors. Findings and limits, study-wide: When presence/absence was analysed, sequencing depth was taken to be roughly uniform across donors.

V was pared by 4 bases and J by 9 bases, with 19 bases between. The germline gives CDR1 SQVTM, CDR2 ANQGSEA. The CDR3 is 13 residues long. As regards this clone: Its matching antigen is unknown.

It was with 60 Vbeta and 13 Jbeta primers that the PCR ran. The protocol was immunoSEQ multiplex PCR, while the TCRdb copy is restricted to in-frame clones and leaves out a portion. The table lists under 200,000 clones, 80% of them singletons. This receptor was obtained from a human donor in good health. V and J are TRBV29-1 and TRBJ2-7; D is ambiguous. Specimen: PBMCs. As DNA, the CDR3 is TGCAGCGTTGTCACTACGGTCCTACGAGTGCAGTACTTC. It translates to CSVVTTVLRVQYF.